This TCR beta chain was obtained from a study of T cells after yellow fever vaccination. The CDR3 contains 15 residues. Trimming at V came to 5 bases and at J to 5 bases, leaving 8 bases not matched to a gene. This clonotype was counted only a few times. Conversion of TCR transcripts into cDNA relied on 5'RACE template switching, which added a universal primer site and UMIs. One entry per CDR3 protein, called by TCRdb with MiXCR from the 5' RACE reads. Among hundreds of thousands of distinct CDR3 sequences listed, 8.7% were seen once. The material was PBMCs, obtained on the day of the first yellow fever vaccination. V gene TRBV12-3 or TRBV12-4 combines with J gene TRBJ2-1; 8 bases are shared with TRBD2. The clonotype was recovered from a man younger than 30 who received the YFV17D yellow fever vaccine. CDR3 bases: TGTGCCAGCAGTCCGCGGGGACTAGTCCACAATGAGCAGTTCTTC. Amino acids: CASSPRGLVHNEQFF.